A selection of T cell receptor beta chains follows, all from one sample in a study of naive and memory T cell subsets. MiXCR was run by TCRdb on the UMI-ligation and nested PCR reads, yielding one entry per CDR3 protein. In the table there are around 110,000 distinct CDR3 sequences, approximately 37% of which are singletons. The sample was central memory CD4+ T cells from blood. Every receptor here comes from a human donor in good health. CDR3s include the opening cysteine and the closing phenylalanine or tryptophan. Fields, in order: J gene, D gene, clone size, V gene, CDR3 DNA, CDR3 protein. D genes are given only for firm matches. Clone size, where shown, is once, few, many, or a class for clones that have expanded.

J gene: TRBJ2-3; D gene: TRBD2; clone size: -; V gene: TRBV12-3/TRBV12-4; CDR3 DNA: TGTGCCAGCAGTTTAACTGGCGGGAGGAACACAGATACGCAGTATTTT; CDR3 protein: CASSLTGGRNTDTQYF
J gene: TRBJ2-1; D gene: -; clone size: few; V gene: TRBV5-1; CDR3 DNA: TGCGCCAGCAGCTGGGCAGGGAATTTCAATGAGCAGTTCTTC; CDR3 protein: CASSWAGNFNEQFF
J gene: TRBJ1-3; D gene: -; clone size: -; V gene: TRBV12-5; CDR3 DNA: TGTGCTACCAGGGGCGCTGGAAACACCATATATTTT; CDR3 protein: CATRGAGNTIYF
J gene: TRBJ2-3; D gene: -; clone size: -; V gene: TRBV10-2; CDR3 DNA: TGCGCCAGCATTAAACAGGGTCGGAGCACAGATACGCAGTATTTT; CDR3 protein: CASIKQGRSTDTQYF
J gene: TRBJ1-5; D gene: -; clone size: -; V gene: TRBV6-1; CDR3 DNA: TGTGCCAGCAGAGAGTTTTCGGGCAATCAGCCCCAGCATTTT; CDR3 protein: CASREFSGNQPQHF
J gene: TRBJ2-7; D gene: -; clone size: few; V gene: TRBV28; CDR3 DNA: TGTGCCAGCAGTTTCGGGACACGAACCTACGAGCAGTACTTC; CDR3 protein: CASSFGTRTYEQYF
J gene: TRBJ2-5; D gene: TRBD2; clone size: -; V gene: TRBV7-3; CDR3 DNA: TGTGCCAGCAGCTTGGCTAGCGGGAGCGGTGAGACCCAGTACTTC; CDR3 protein: CASSLASGSGETQYF
J gene: TRBJ2-3; D gene: TRBD2; clone size: few; V gene: TRBV11-2; CDR3 DNA: TGTGCCAGCAGCACACCTAGCGGGGTCACAGATACGCAGTATTTT; CDR3 protein: CASSTPSGVTDTQYF
J gene: TRBJ2-1; D gene: TRBD1; clone size: few; V gene: TRBV30; CDR3 DNA: TGTGCCTGGAGTGTAGGGACAGCCTACAATGAGCAGTTCTTC; CDR3 protein: CAWSVGTAYNEQFF
J gene: TRBJ2-7; D gene: -; clone size: -; V gene: TRBV20-1; CDR3 DNA: TGCAGTGCCCCAGACGGGAACTCCTACGAGCAGTACTTC; CDR3 protein: CSAPDGNSYEQYF
J gene: TRBJ2-2; D gene: TRBD2; clone size: -; V gene: TRBV5-5; CDR3 DNA: TGTGCCAGCAGCCGTCCCCGGGGGGAGAACACCGGGGAGCTGTTTTTT; CDR3 protein: CASSRPRGENTGELFF
J gene: TRBJ2-7; D gene: TRBD1; clone size: -; V gene: TRBV4-3; CDR3 DNA: TGCGCCAGCAGCCAAGGAGTAGACAGGGGTTTTGCACAGTACTTC; CDR3 protein: CASSQGVDRGFAQYF
J gene: TRBJ2-5; D gene: TRBD1; clone size: -; V gene: TRBV12-3/TRBV12-4; CDR3 DNA: TGTGCCAGCAGACGACAGGGGGGGGACCAAGAGACCCAGTACTTC; CDR3 protein: CASRRQGGDQETQYF
J gene: TRBJ2-1; D gene: -; clone size: -; V gene: TRBV12-5; CDR3 DNA: TGTGCTAGTGCCCTGCCGGGCGGGAAAGGGAGGAATGAGCAGTTCTTC; CDR3 protein: CASALPGGKGRNEQFF
J gene: TRBJ2-3; D gene: -; clone size: -; V gene: TRBV24-1; CDR3 DNA: TGTGCCACCAGTGATCCGACGGGATCGGGGGATACGCAGTATTTT; CDR3 protein: CATSDPTGSGDTQYF
J gene: TRBJ1-2; D gene: -; clone size: many; V gene: TRBV20-1; CDR3 DNA: TGCAGTGCTCAACATTTCGGGGGCTACACCTTC; CDR3 protein: CSAQHFGGYTF
J gene: TRBJ2-4; D gene: TRBD1; clone size: -; V gene: TRBV3-1; CDR3 DNA: TGTGCCAGCAGCCAAGATGTCCGACAGGGGGGAAACATTCAGTACTTC; CDR3 protein: CASSQDVRQGGNIQYF
J gene: TRBJ2-1; D gene: TRBD2; clone size: few; V gene: TRBV5-5; CDR3 DNA: TGTGCCAGCAGCTTCTTAGCGGGAGGGCCTAATGAGCAGTTCTTC; CDR3 protein: CASSFLAGGPNEQFF
J gene: TRBJ2-2; D gene: TRBD1; clone size: -; V gene: TRBV15; CDR3 DNA: TGTGCCACCAGCATTGACAGGGGGCTAACCGGGGAGCTGTTTTTT; CDR3 protein: CATSIDRGLTGELFF
J gene: TRBJ2-3; D gene: -; clone size: -; V gene: TRBV28; CDR3 DNA: TGTGCCAGCAGTTTAAGTACCTGGGCGGGAACTACCACAGATACGCAGTATTTT; CDR3 protein: CASSLSTWAGTTTDTQYF
J gene: TRBJ1-6; D gene: TRBD1; clone size: many; V gene: TRBV20-1; CDR3 DNA: TGCAGTGCTGGACGCCCGGGACAGGGTCCTTTTTATAATTCACCCCTCCACTTT; CDR3 protein: CSAGRPGQGPFYNSPLHF
J gene: TRBJ2-3; D gene: TRBD2; clone size: -; V gene: TRBV20-1; CDR3 DNA: TGCAGTGCTAGAAAGGCGGGGGGTACAGATACGCAGTATTTT; CDR3 protein: CSARKAGGTDTQYF
J gene: TRBJ2-1; D gene: -; clone size: -; V gene: TRBV6-5; CDR3 DNA: TGTGCCAGCCATGGGGGCGTCCCAATTAACTACAATGAGCAGTTCTTC; CDR3 protein: CASHGGVPINYNEQFF
J gene: TRBJ1-1; D gene: -; clone size: -; V gene: TRBV28; CDR3 DNA: TGTGCCAGCAGTTTATCGGGTGAAGCTTTCTTT; CDR3 protein: CASSLSGEAFF
J gene: TRBJ2-7; D gene: TRBD2; clone size: few; V gene: TRBV20-1; CDR3 DNA: TGCAGTGCTAGAGGATGGCGGGAGGGCCGCTACGAGCAGTACTTC; CDR3 protein: CSARGWREGRYEQYF
J gene: TRBJ2-1; D gene: -; clone size: few; V gene: TRBV6-4; CDR3 DNA: TGTGCCAGCAGTGACTCTCATGACAGATACAATGAGCAGTTCTTC; CDR3 protein: CASSDSHDRYNEQFF
J gene: TRBJ1-5; D gene: -; clone size: medium-sized; V gene: TRBV28; CDR3 DNA: TGTGCCAGCAGTTTATACGAGTTTTATAGCAATCAGCCCCAGCATTTT; CDR3 protein: CASSLYEFYSNQPQHF